This T cell receptor (beta chain) is drawn from a study of T cells after posttransplantation cyclophosphamide (dated by TCRdb to 2016 to 2017). About the full investigation: T cell repertoire reconstitution was tracked by TRB sequencing after myeloablative bone marrow transplantation in which posttransplantation cyclophosphamide was used as GVHD prophylaxis. Samples from fewer than 40 PTCy-treated patients and 16 related bone marrow donors of those patients were subjected to antigen receptor sequencing. Public TRB sequences were checked against a database of over 3,500 sequences associated with responses to pathogens, tumor antigens, self-antigens and alloantigens. Blood from all 30 or so PTCy patients who had 1-year posttransplant specimens underwent TRB sequencing. Because TRA and TRB clonality correlated tightly in several samples, later TCR analyses were limited to TRB. TRB sequencing was also done on up to about 3 additional blood samples from 2 to 5.2 years after transplant in 3 patients, and on pretransplant blood from a handful of patients.

To note about this clone: The antigen this receptor binds is unknown. No base quality information exists; no much larger clone differs at one position.

Study-level results and caveats: Across more than 40 patients, TRB clonality was highly associated with recipient CMV seropositivity and CMV reactivation, and diversity in PTCy patients was similar to diversity in CNI/methotrexate controls. At 1-2 months, donor-recipient similarity was low but rose over the first year, and the later blood repertoires were often dominated by donor CD8+ memory clones. The TRB repertoires of T cells infiltrating skin or GI tract showed only limited overlap with the TRB repertoires of T cells in blood.

The sample's treatment or condition label is to be understood as: high-dose cyclophosphamide on days +3 and +4 as single-agent GVHD prophylaxis. Patients in the PTCy group got busulfan and fludarabine conditioning, a marrow graft from a related or unrelated donor, and cyclophosphamide on days +3 and +4. PTCy-treated patients came from a prospective multi-institutional clinical trial. Mononuclear cells from peripheral blood and bone marrow were separated by Ficoll-Hypaque density centrifugation and then cryopreserved. The V end loses 1 base and the J end loses 9 bases, and a stretch of 7 bases separates them. The CDR3 has 12 amino acids, counting the end cysteine and phenylalanine. Kept here is only the CDR3 DNA, which spans 36 bases and is read in frame from base 1. As encoded in the germline V gene, CDR1 is SGHTA while CDR2 is FQGNSA. TRB sequencing used genomic DNA with the immunoSEQ assay at survey resolution or the hsTCRB kit. The authors' pipeline ran thus. The immunoSEQ software handled the initial read processing, while the LymphoSeq R package was used for the repertoire analyses. Clonality was calculated as 1 minus normalized Shannon entropy, and the Gini coefficient was also calculated for each TRB dataset. Phenotypes of unsorted samples were inferred by mapping TRB sequences from sorted subsets of the recipient or donor onto unsorted samples of the same recipient. TCRdb took this table from immuneACCESS and kept in-frame rearrangements with V and J called. Such tables lack part of the clones; where checked against another copy, unresolved V genes explain under half of the gap, and the rest is unexplained. The DNA gave D and trimming, while V, J and clone size come from that table. Present in this sample are about 10,000 clones, roughly 80% of which were seen just once. The top ten hold about 4.9% of the sample.

The chain is assembled from TRBV7-2 and TRBJ2-1, and possibly TRBD2, on 6 matching bases. The sequences come from PBMCs, collected after allogeneic stem cell transplant with posttransplant cyclophosphamide. This TCR was recovered from a female patient aged 50-59 years who received an allogeneic stem cell transplant from a related donor, was CMV-positive, and had no GVHD. The graft donor may be the source of some T cells after a transplant. CDR3 region: CASSLVGGEQFF. The nucleotides read TGTGCCAGCAGCTTAGTCGGGGGTGAGCAGTTCTTC.